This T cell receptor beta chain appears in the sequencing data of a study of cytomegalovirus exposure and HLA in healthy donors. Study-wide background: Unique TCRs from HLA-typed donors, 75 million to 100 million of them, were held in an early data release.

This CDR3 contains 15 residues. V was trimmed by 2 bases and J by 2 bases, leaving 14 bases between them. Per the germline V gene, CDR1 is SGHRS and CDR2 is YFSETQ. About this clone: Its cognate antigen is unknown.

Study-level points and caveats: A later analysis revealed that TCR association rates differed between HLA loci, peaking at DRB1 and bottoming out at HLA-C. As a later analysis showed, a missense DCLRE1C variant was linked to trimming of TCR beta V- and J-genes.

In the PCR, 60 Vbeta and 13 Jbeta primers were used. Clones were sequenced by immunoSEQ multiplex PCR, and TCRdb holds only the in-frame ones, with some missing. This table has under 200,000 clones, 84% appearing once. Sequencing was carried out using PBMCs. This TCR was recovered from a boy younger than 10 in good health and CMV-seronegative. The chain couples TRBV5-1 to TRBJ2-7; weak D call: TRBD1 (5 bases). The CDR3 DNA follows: TGCGCCAGCAGCTTTGCAGGGTCACCTACCTACGAGCAGTACTTC. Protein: CASSFAGSPTYEQYF.